The 9 T cell receptor beta chains presented below share a single source sample, sequenced in a study of identical twins. TCRdb re-analysed the 5' RACE reads in MiXCR, keeping a single row per CDR3 protein. The repertoire holds some 200,000 distinct CDR3 sequences, around 6.9% seen once, with 1.9% in the top ten. These data also featured in a second study, about yellow fever vaccine responses in identical twins.

Sequencing was performed on memory (CD45RO+) T cells sorted from blood. The source of these receptors is a woman younger than 35 in good health.

This clonotype was found many times. The V gene is TRBV3-1, the J gene TRBJ2-3, with D perhaps assigned TRBD1 or TRBD2 (6 bases each). Germline CDR1 reads LGHDT; CDR2 reads YNNKEL (reference sequence). V was clipped by 4 bases and J by 6 bases, with 14 bases between them. The CDR3 extends over 14 amino acids. In DNA form, the CDR3 reads TGTGCCAGCAGCCTCGGGGGCTTGGAGGATACGCAGTATTTT. Protein sequence: CASSLGGLEDTQYF.

At least ten counts were recorded for this clonotype. The genes are TRBV28 and TRBJ1-2, with 9 bases aligning to TRBD1. V dropped 8 bases and J dropped 8; count of bases not matched to a gene: 9. The V gene's germline CDR1 is MDHEN and CDR2 SYDVKM. The CDR3 sequence is 13 residues long. DNA for the CDR3: TGTGCCAGCTTCACGGACAGGGGTAAGGGCTACACCTTC. This translates into CASFTDRGKGYTF.

The V gene is TRBV3-1, the J gene TRBJ1-1, with unresolved D. The CDR3 contains 12 residues. Germline CDR1 LGHDT, CDR2 YNNKEL (reference sequence). Between the trimmed V and J ends, which lost 3 bases and 2 bases, there was a span of 4 bases. The CDR3, as DNA: TGTGCCAGCAGCCACGTTAACACTGAAGCTTTCTTT. Its translation: CASSHVNTEAFF. The full variable domain, with the rest looked up from reference TRBV3-1 and TRBJ1-1, is DTAVSQTPKYLVTQMGNDKSIKCEQNLGHDTMYWYKQDSKKFLKIMFSYNNKELIINETVPNRFSPKSPDKAHLNLHINSLELGDSAVYFCASSHVNTEAFFGQGTRLTVV.

This clonotype has a handful of counts. The rearrangement links TRBV4-3 to TRBJ2-1, with 13 nucleotides matching TRBD2. The CDR3 sequence is 20 residues long. The V and J ends lost 1 base and 5 bases, in that order; junction bases with no gene match: 14. Looked up from germline, CDR1 is LGHNA and CDR2 is YSLEER. The CDR3 reads CASSQGLTGLAGAVDNEQFF. For the CDR3, the DNA is TGCGCCAGCAGCCAAGGACTGACAGGACTAGCGGGAGCTGTGGACAATGAGCAGTTCTTC.

This clonotype was counted only a few times. CDR3 nucleotides: TGTGCCAGCAGCCCAAGACATAGCGGGAGGGTCACCGGGGAGCTGTTTTTT. Its protein product is CASSPRHSGRVTGELFF. V is TRBV4-2 and J is TRBJ2-2; 11 bases are shared with TRBD2. The V and J ends lost 4 bases and 4 bases, in that order; junction bases with no gene match: 8. Germline assignment: CDR1 LGHNA and CDR2 YNFKEQ. The length of the CDR3 is 17 residues.

At least ten counts were recorded for this clonotype. This chain links TRBV9 with TRBJ2-3, with 9 positions matching TRBD2. Losses at the gene ends were 4 bases for V and 1 base for J; bases not matched to a gene: 4. The CDR3 length is 15 residues. Per the germline V gene, CDR1 is SGDLS and CDR2 is YYNGEE. CDR3 sequence reads: CASSSSGVRTDTQYF. The CDR3, as DNA: TGTGCCAGCAGCTCTAGCGGGGTGCGCACAGATACGCAGTATTTT.

This clonotype was observed a handful of times. The chain employs TRBV5-1 and TRBJ2-6; D unresolved. The V and J ends lost 4 bases and 0 bases respectively, with 14 bases between them. Germline V gene lookup returns CDR1 SGHRS and CDR2 YFSETQ. This CDR3 comprises 17 residues. The CDR3 sequence is CASSGSLKISGANVLTF. The CDR3 DNA reads TGCGCCAGCAGCGGATCTCTTAAGATCTCTGGGGCCAACGTCCTGACTTTC.

This clonotype has just a few counts. The chain joins TRBV6-2 or TRBV6-3 to TRBJ2-2, with D possibly being TRBD2 (6 bases). This CDR3 is built from 15 residues. V was trimmed by 8 bases and J by 7 bases, leaving 20 bases between them. Germline values: CDR1 MNHEY, CDR2 SVGEGT. CDR3 sequence (DNA): TGTGCCAGCCGACCCACGGGGACTTACTTCGGGGAGCTGTTTTTT. This codes for CASRPTGTYFGELFF.

This rearrangement joins TRBV3-1 to TRBJ2-3; 7 bases match TRBD1. The length of the CDR3 is 15 residues. V was pared by 4 bases and J by 3 bases, with 7 bases of the junction left unmatched. Germline loops: CDR1 LGHDT, CDR2 YNNKEL (reference sequence). The CDR3 is CASSRLTGRTDTQYF. CDR3 bases: TGTGCCAGCAGCCGCCTGACAGGGCGAACAGATACGCAGTATTTT.